These 5 T cell receptor beta chains originate from one sample sequenced in a study of cytomegalovirus exposure and HLA in healthy donors. A multiplex PCR was run with 60 Vbeta primers and 13 Jbeta primers. The assay was immunoSEQ multiplex PCR, and TCRdb's table has in-frame clones only and misses some. The sample yields 120,000 or so clones, over 65% seen once. The sample comprised PBMCs. The origin of the receptors is a man aged 30 to 39 in good health and CMV-seropositive.

This sequence joins TRBV4-2 and TRBJ1-1, with D perhaps TRBD1 (5 bases). Trimming took off 5 bases at V and 1 base at J, with 8 bases between the two ends. The CDR3 loop spans 13 amino acids. From germline, CDR1 is LGHNA and CDR2 YNFKEQ. The CDR3 DNA sequence: TGTGCCAGCAGCGTTACAGGGAACACTGAAGCTTTCTTT. It encodes CASSVTGNTEAFF.

The gene calls are TRBV14 and TRBJ2-7; D possibly corresponds to TRBD2 (6 bases). Per germline, CDR1 SGHDN and CDR2 FVKESK. V was cut by 8 bases and J by 3 bases, with 14 bases left in between. CDR3 length: 13 amino acids. CDR3 amino acids: CASAPPGVYEQYF. The CDR3 DNA sequence: TGTGCCAGCGCCCCCCCGGGAGTCTACGAGCAGTACTTC. Full variable domain (rest looked up from reference TRBV14 and TRBJ2-7): EAGVTQFPSHSVIEKGQTVTLRCDPISGHDNLYWYRRVMGKEIKFLLHFVKESKQDESGMPNNRFLAERTGGTYSTLKVQPAELEDSGVYFCASAPPGVYEQYFGPGTRLTVT.

This clone was recorded once. This chain joins TRBV5-6 and TRBJ1-5; 11 nucleotides agree with TRBD1. Germline V gene sequence: CDR1 SGHDT, CDR2 YYEEEE. Trimming took 3 bases from V and 4 from J; bases not matched to a gene: 3. This CDR3 region has 15 residues. CDR3 nucleotide sequence: TGTGCCAGCAGCTCAGGGACAGGGGGAAATCAGCCCCAGCATTTT. Encoded protein: CASSSGTGGNQPQHF.

This clone was seen more than once but under ten times. This sample also contains other DNA sequences that code for the same CDR3. The rearrangement uses TRBV6-5 and TRBJ2-3, with D unclear. V shed 7 bases and J shed 4 bases, with 12 bases lying between them. Germline V gene lookup returns CDR1 MNHEY and CDR2 SVGAGI. The CDR3 totals 13 residues. For the CDR3, the DNA is TGTGCCAGCACGACTCCATCGGCAGATACGCAGTATTTT. Encoded protein: CASTTPSADTQYF.

V is TRBV6-1 and J is TRBJ2-1; possibly TRBD2 for D (5 bases). Germline CDR1 is MNHNS and CDR2 is SASEGT. The CDR3 spans 15 residues. Trimming left V 4 bases short and J 3 bases short, with 13 bases between. The CDR3 spells CASSGKGSVYNEQFF. DNA for the CDR3: TGTGCCAGCAGTGGAAAAGGGAGCGTCTACAATGAGCAGTTCTTC.